This T cell receptor (beta chain) was identified in a study of blood T cell repertoires in COVID-19. As originally analysed: Researchers report that nucleated cell counts were estimated from reference gene primer amplification. TCRdb's copy holds only in-frame clones and misses some; the assay was immunoSEQ multiplex PCR. Clone size and V and J calls were adopted from that table, with D and trimming inferred from the DNA. The table includes about 240,000 clones, around 90% detected once. V was pared by 3 bases and J by 2 bases, with 4 bases of the junction left unmatched. The CDR3 runs to 16 residues. Germline V gene sequence: CDR1 LGHNA, CDR2 YNFKEQ.

Material: peripheral blood. V is TRBV4-2 and J is TRBJ2-5; 12 bases fit TRBD2. The source of this sequence is a woman in her 70s with active or convalescent COVID-19. The CDR3 DNA reads TGTGCCAGCAGCCAGAGGACTAGCGGGGTTCAAGAGACCCAGTACTTC. Translated, it gives CASSQRTSGVQETQYF.